This TCR beta chain was retrieved from a study of cytomegalovirus exposure and HLA in healthy donors. At the level of the study: The 500 to 750 first-cohort repertoires and the 95 to 150 validation repertoires shared the same platform, a later analysis reported. Study-level findings and limits: Many donors carried some public TCRs, although rarity characterized most TCR sequences.

V was pared by 4 bases and J by 5 bases, with 12 bases between. This CDR3 has 13 amino acids. Germline V CDR1 and CDR2: SQVTM, ANQGSEA. Concerning this clone itself: Antigen unknown.

Sequencing used immunoSEQ multiplex PCR; TCRdb keeps in-frame clones, though not all of them. The sample includes tens of thousands of clones, around 93% of them seen just once. This chain connects TRBV29-1 to TRBJ2-1, with D tentatively TRBD2 (5 bases). The sequenced sample consisted of PBMCs. This sequence was found in a woman aged 25 to 39 in good health and CMV-seropositive. CDR3 coding DNA: TGCAGCGTTGTTGGGTTCGGGGACAATGAGCAGTTCTTC. Its translation is CSVVGFGDNEQFF.